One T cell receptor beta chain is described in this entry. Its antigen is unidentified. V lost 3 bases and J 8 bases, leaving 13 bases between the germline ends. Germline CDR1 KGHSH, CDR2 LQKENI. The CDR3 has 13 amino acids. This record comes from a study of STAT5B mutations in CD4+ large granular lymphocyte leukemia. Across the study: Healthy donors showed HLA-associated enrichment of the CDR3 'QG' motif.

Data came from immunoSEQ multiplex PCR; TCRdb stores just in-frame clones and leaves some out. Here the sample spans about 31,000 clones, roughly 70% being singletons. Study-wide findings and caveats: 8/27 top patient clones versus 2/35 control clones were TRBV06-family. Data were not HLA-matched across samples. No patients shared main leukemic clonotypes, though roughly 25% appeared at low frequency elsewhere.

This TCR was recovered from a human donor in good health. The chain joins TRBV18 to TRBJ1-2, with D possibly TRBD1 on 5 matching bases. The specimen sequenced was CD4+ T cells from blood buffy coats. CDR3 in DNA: TGTGCCAGCTCACCCGTCGCGGAGGGGGGCTACACCTTC. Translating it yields CASSPVAEGGYTF.